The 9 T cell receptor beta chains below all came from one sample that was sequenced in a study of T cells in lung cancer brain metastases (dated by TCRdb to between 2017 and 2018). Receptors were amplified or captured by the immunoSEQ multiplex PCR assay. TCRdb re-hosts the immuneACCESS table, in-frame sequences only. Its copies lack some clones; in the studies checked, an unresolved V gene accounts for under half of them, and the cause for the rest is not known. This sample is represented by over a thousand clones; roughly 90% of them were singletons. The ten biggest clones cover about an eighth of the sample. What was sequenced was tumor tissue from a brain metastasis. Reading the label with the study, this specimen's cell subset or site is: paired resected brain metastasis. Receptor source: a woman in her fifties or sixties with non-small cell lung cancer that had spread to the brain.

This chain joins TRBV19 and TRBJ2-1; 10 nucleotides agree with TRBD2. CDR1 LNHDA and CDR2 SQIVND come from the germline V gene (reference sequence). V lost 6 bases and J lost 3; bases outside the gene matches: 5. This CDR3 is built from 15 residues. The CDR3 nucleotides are TGTGCCAGTAGCCGTAGCGGGAGGAACTACAATGAGCAGTTCTTC. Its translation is CASSRSGRNYNEQFF.

As DNA, the CDR3 is TGCGCCAGCAGCTTGATGTCTGCGAGGCACCTGGACTCCTACGAGCAGTACTTC. Translation gives CASSLMSARHLDSYEQYF. The chain uses TRBV5-1 and TRBJ2-7; D is undetermined. CDR3 length: 18 amino acids. The V gene's germline CDR1 is SGHRS and CDR2 YFSETQ. V was clipped by 1 base and J by 0 bases, with 20 bases between them.

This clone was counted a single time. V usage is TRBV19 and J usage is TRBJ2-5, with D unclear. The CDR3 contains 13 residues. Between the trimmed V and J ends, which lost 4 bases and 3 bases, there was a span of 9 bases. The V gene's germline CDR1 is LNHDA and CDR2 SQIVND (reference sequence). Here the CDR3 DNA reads TGTGCCAGTAGTACCGACCCCAAAGAGACCCAGTACTTC. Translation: CASSTDPKETQYF. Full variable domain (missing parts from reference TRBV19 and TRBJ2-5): DGGITQSPKYLFRKEGQNVTLSCEQNLNHDAMYWYRQDPGQGLRLIYYSQIVNDFQKGDIAEGYSVSREKKESFPLTVTSAQKNPTAFYLCASSTDPKETQYFGPGTRLLVL.

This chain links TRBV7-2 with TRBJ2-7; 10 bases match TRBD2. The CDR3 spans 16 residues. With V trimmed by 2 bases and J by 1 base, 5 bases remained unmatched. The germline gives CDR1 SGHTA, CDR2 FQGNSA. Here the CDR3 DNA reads TGTGCCAGCAGCTTATTTGGGACTAGCGCGTCCTACGAGCAGTACTTC. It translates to CASSLFGTSASYEQYF.

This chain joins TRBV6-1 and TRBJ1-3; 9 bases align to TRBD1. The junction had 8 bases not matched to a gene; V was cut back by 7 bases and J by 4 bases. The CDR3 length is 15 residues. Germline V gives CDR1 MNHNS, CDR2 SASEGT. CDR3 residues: CASTDYRGRGNTIYF. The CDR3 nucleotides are TGTGCCAGCACCGATTACAGGGGGCGAGGAAACACCATATATTTT.

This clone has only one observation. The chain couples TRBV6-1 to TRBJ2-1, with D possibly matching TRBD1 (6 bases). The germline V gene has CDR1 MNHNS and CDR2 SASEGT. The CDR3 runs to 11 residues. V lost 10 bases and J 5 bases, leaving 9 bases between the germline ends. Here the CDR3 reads CATKGDNEQFF. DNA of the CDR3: TGTGCCACCAAGGGGGACAATGAGCAGTTCTTC.

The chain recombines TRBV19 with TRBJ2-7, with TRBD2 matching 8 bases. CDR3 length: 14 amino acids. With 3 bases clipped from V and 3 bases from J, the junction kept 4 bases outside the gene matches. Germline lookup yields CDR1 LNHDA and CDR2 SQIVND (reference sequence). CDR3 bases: TGTGCCAGTAGTATGTACGGGGGGGGCTACGAGCAGTACTTC. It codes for CASSMYGGGYEQYF.

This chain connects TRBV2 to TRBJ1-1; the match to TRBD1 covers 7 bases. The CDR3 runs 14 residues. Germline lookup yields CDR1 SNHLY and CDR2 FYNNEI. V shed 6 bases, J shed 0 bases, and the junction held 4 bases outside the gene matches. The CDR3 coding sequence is TGTGCCAGCAGGGAGGGACAGCTGAACACTGAAGCTTTCTTT. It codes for CASREGQLNTEAFF.

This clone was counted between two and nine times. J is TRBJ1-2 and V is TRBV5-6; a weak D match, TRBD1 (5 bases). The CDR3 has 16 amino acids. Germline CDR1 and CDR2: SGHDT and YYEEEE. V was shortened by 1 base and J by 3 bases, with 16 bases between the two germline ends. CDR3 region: CASSLSRGSADYGYTF. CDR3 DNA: TGTGCCAGCAGCTTGTCTCGGGGGTCGGCTGACTATGGCTACACCTTC.